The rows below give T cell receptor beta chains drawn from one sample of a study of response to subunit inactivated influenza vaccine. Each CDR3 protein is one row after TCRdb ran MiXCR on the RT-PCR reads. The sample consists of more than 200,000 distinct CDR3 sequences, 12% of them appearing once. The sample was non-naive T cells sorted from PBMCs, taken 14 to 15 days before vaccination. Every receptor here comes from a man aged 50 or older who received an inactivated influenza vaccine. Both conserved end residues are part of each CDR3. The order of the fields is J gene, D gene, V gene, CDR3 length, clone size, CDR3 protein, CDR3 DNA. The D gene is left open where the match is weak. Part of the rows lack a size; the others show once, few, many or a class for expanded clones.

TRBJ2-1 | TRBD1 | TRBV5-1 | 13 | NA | CASSGTGVREQFF | TGCGCCAGCAGCGGAACAGGGGTTCGAGAGCAGTTCTTC
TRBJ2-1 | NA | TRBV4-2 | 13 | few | CASSQNKGNEQFF | TGTGCCAGCAGCCAAAACAAGGGGAATGAGCAGTTCTTC
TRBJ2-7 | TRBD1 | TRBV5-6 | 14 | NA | CASSSPGQTYEQYF | TGTGCCAGCAGCTCTCCGGGACAGACCTACGAGCAGTACTTC
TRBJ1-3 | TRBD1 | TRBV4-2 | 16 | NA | CASSQSTTGAGNTIYF | TGTGCCAGCAGCCAATCCACGACAGGGGCTGGAAACACCATATATTTT
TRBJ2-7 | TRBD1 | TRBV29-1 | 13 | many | CSVGTGTSYEQYF | TGCAGCGTTGGGACAGGCACTTCTTACGAGCAGTACTTC
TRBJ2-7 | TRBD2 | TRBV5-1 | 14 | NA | CASAGLADSYEQYF | TGCGCCAGCGCTGGACTAGCGGACTCCTACGAGCAGTACTTC
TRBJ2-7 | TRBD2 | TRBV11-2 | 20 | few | CASSLSSGLAGVGESYEQYF | TGTGCCAGCAGCTTAAGCTCGGGACTAGCGGGAGTAGGGGAATCCTACGAGCAGTACTTC
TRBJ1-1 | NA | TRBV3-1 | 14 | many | CASRPRGGNTEAFF | TGTGCCAGCAGACCCCGCGGGGGAAACACTGAAGCTTTCTTT
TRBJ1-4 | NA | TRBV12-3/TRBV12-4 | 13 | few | CASSLFGEEKLFF | TGTGCCAGCAGTTTATTTGGGGAGGAAAAACTGTTTTTT
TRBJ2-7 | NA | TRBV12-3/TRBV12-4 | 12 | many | CASSPTSYEQYF | TGTGCCAGCAGTCCCACCTCCTACGAGCAGTACTTC
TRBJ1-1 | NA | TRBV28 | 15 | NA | CASSPRGKGRTEAFF | TGTGCCAGCAGTCCCCGCGGGAAGGGCCGGACTGAAGCTTTCTTT
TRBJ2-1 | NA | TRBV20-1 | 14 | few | CSARVRGSLDEQFF | TGCAGTGCTAGAGTCCGGGGGAGCTTGGATGAGCAGTTCTTC
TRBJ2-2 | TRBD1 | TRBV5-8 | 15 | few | CASSYRDRGTGELFF | TGTGCCAGCAGCTACCGGGACAGGGGAACCGGGGAGCTGTTTTTT
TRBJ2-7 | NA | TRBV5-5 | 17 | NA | CASSLDPTGLKGYEQYF | TGTGCCAGCAGCTTGGACCCTACAGGGTTAAAGGGCTACGAGCAGTACTTC
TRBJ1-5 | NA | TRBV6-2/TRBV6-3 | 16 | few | CASSRGTRPGNQPQHF | TGTGCCAGCAGTAGGGGGACTCGCCCTGGCAATCAGCCCCAGCATTTT
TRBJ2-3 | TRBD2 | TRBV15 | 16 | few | CATSRGLAGETDTQYF | TGTGCCACCAGCAGGGGACTAGCGGGAGAAACAGATACGCAGTATTTT
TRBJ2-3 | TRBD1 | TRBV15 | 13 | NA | CATSSHPTGGQYF | TGTGCCACCAGCAGCCACCCGACAGGGGGGCAGTATTTT
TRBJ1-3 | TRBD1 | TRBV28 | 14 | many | CASAADRDGNTIYF | TGTGCCAGCGCCGCTGACAGGGATGGAAACACCATATATTTT
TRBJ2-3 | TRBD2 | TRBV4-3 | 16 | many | CASSQDVQRGWDTQYF | TGCGCCAGCAGCCAAGATGTCCAGCGGGGGTGGGATACGCAGTATTTT
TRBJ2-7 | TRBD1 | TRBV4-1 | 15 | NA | CASSQDGQGGDEQYF | TGCGCCAGCAGCCAAGATGGACAGGGTGGAGACGAGCAGTACTTC
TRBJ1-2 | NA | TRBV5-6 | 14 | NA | CASSLSHLGYGYTF | TGTGCCAGCAGCTTGTCCCACCTGGGCTATGGCTACACCTTC
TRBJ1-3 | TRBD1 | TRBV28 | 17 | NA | CASSLRTGGSSGNTIYF | TGTGCCAGCAGTTTAAGGACAGGGGGCTCATCAGGAAACACCATATATTTT
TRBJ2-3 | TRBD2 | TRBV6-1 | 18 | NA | CASSEPSGRLRRTDTQYF | TGTGCCAGCAGTGAACCTAGCGGGAGGCTCCGCCGCACAGATACGCAGTATTTT
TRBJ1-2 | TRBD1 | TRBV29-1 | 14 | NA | CSVEDAPNRGGYTF | TGCAGCGTTGAAGACGCCCCGAACAGGGGTGGCTACACCTTC
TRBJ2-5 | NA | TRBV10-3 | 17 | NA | CAIMLVRSGGGQETQYF | TGTGCCATCATGTTAGTGCGGAGCGGAGGAGGCCAAGAGACCCAGTACTTC
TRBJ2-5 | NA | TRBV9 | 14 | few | CASSVGGNQETQYF | TGTGCCAGCAGCGTAGGCGGGAACCAAGAGACCCAGTACTTC
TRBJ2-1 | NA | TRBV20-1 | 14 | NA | CSARPGTLGDEQFF | TGCAGTGCTAGGCCGGGGACCCTGGGTGATGAGCAGTTCTTC
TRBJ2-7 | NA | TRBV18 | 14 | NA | CASSPAAASYEQYF | TGTGCCAGCTCACCGGCGGCCGCTTCCTACGAGCAGTACTTC
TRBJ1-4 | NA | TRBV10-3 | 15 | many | CAISDGGLSNEKLFF | TGTGCCATCAGTGATGGAGGGCTGTCTAATGAAAAACTGTTTTTT
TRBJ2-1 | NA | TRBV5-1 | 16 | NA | CASSPVGGLKNNEQFF | TGCGCCAGCAGCCCCGTTGGGGGCCTGAAGAACAATGAGCAGTTCTTC
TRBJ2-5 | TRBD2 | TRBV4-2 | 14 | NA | CASSQALAGDRLYF | TGTGCCAGCAGCCAAGCACTAGCGGGGGACCGACTTTACTTC
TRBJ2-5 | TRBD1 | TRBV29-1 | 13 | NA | CSVVRGQGETQYF | TGCAGCGTTGTGAGGGGGCAAGGGGAGACCCAGTACTTC
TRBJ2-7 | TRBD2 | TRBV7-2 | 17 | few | CASSEGLAGGQSYEQYF | TGTGCCAGCAGCGAGGGACTAGCGGGAGGGCAGTCCTACGAGCAGTACTTC
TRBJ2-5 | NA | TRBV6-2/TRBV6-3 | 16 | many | CASSYLGLSTQETQYF | TGTGCCAGCAGTTACCTCGGCCTTTCGACCCAAGAGACCCAGTACTTC
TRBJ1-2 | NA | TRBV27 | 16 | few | CASSYGGAGSYYGYTF | TGTGCCAGCAGTTACGGTGGGGCAGGCTCCTATTATGGCTACACCTTC
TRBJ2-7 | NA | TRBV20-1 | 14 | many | CSASRLTSVGEQYF | TGCAGTGCTAGTAGACTCACGTCGGTGGGCGAGCAGTACTTC
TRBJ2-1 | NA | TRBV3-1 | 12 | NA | CASGSWAAEQFF | TGTGCCAGCGGCAGTTGGGCCGCTGAGCAGTTCTTC
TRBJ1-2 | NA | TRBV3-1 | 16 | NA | CASSPFGRAREYGYTF | TGTGCCAGCAGCCCTTTCGGACGGGCAAGGGAGTATGGCTACACCTTC
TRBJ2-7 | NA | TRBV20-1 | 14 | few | CSARNLASDYEQYF | TGCAGTGCTAGGAACCTAGCGTCTGACTACGAGCAGTACTTC
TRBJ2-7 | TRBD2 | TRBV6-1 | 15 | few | CASSPSGGGFYEQYF | TGTGCCAGCAGTCCCAGCGGGGGCGGCTTCTACGAGCAGTACTTC
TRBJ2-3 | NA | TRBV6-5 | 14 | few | CASSSAGGLDTQYF | TGTGCCAGCAGTTCCGCCGGAGGGCTAGATACGCAGTATTTT
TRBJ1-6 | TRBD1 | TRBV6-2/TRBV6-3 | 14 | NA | CASSYTGGNSPLHF | TGTGCCAGCAGTTACACAGGGGGAAATTCACCCCTCCACTTT
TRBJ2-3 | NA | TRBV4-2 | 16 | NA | CASSQVLGSSTDTQYF | TGTGCCAGCAGCCAAGTATTAGGCAGTAGCACAGATACGCAGTATTTT
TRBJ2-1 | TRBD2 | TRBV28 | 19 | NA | CASSLFGGGPFGSYNEQFF | TGTGCCAGCAGTTTATTTGGGGGAGGGCCCTTTGGATCCTACAATGAGCAGTTCTTC
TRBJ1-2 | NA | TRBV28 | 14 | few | CASSLRGRVYGYTF | TGTGCCAGCAGTTTAAGAGGAAGGGTCTATGGCTACACCTTC
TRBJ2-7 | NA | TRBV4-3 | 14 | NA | CASSQNHPAYEQYF | TGCGCCAGCAGCCAGAACCACCCAGCCTACGAGCAGTACTTC
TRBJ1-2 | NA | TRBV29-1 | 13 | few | CSVEGDAGYGYTF | TGCAGCGTTGAAGGGGACGCTGGCTATGGCTACACCTTC
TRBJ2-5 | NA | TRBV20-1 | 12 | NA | CSAGAVQETQYF | TGCAGTGCCGGGGCAGTCCAAGAGACCCAGTACTTC
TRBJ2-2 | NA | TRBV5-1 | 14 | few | CASSSNVHTGELFF | TGCGCCAGCAGTTCGAACGTTCACACCGGGGAGCTGTTTTTT
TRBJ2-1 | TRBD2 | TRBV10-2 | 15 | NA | CASSESGMTYNEQFF | TGCGCCAGCAGTGAGAGCGGGATGACCTACAATGAGCAGTTCTTC
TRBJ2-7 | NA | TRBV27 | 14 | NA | CASSLEAGTDEQYF | TGTGCCAGCAGTTTAGAGGCAGGGACCGACGAGCAGTACTTC
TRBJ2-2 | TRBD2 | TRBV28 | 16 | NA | CASTPGLGANTGELFF | TGTGCCAGCACTCCTGGACTAGGCGCGAACACCGGGGAGCTGTTTTTT
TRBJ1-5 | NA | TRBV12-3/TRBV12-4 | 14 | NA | CASSPTGRNQPQHF | TGTGCCAGCAGTCCTACAGGGCGAAATCAGCCCCAGCATTTT
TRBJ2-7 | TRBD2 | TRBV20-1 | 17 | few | CSARGSSGRAGVHEQYF | TGCAGTGCCAGGGGTTCTAGCGGGAGGGCCGGGGTACACGAGCAGTACTTC